Below are 25 T cell receptor beta chains sequenced from a single sample in a study of response to subunit inactivated influenza vaccine. TCRdb passed the RT-PCR reads through MiXCR, listing each CDR3 protein once. The sample lists 500,000 to 600,000 distinct CDR3 sequences; over 10% were seen once. The sequencing here drew on PBMCs from blood, taken about 6 weeks after vaccination. Source of these receptors: a man aged 45 to 65 who received an inactivated influenza vaccine.

This clonotype turned up a few times. The chain uses TRBV7-2 and TRBJ2-3; 7 nucleotides match TRBD2. The ends lost 2 bases at V and 3 bases at J; junction bases unmatched: 5. The V gene's germline CDR1 is SGHTA and CDR2 FQGNSA. There are 15 residues in the CDR3. The CDR3 DNA sequence: TGTGCCAGCAGCTTACTGGGGGGGAGGACAGATACGCAGTATTTT. It specifies CASSLLGGRTDTQYF.

The J gene is TRBJ2-1, the V gene TRBV11-3; 10 bases line up with TRBD2. Germline trimming cut 4 bases from V and 5 bases from J; bases unmatched to any gene: 11. The CDR3 totals 17 residues. Germline lookup yields CDR1 SGHNT and CDR2 YENEEA. CDR3 amino acids: CASSSAGTSVSHNEQFF. CDR3 in DNA: TGTGCCAGCAGCTCGGCCGGGACTAGCGTTTCCCACAATGAGCAGTTCTTC.

This clonotype showed up many times. This rearrangement joins TRBV24-1 to TRBJ2-2; a possible D gene is TRBD1 (6 bases). Trimming removed 2 bases from V and 3 bases from J, with 6 bases in between. CDR1 is KGHDR and CDR2 is SFDVKD in the germline V gene. This CDR3 is built from 14 residues. The CDR3 DNA reads as TGTGCCACCAGTGATTGGACAGACACCGGGGAGCTGTTTTTT. Protein: CATSDWTDTGELFF.

The V and J genes are TRBV14 and TRBJ2-1; no clear D gene. This CDR3 comprises 17 residues. The germline V gene encodes CDR1 SGHDN and CDR2 FVKESK. V was clipped by 0 bases and J by 1 base, with 13 bases between them. CDR3 in DNA: TGTGCCAGCAGCCAAGATCTCTTCGTGAGGTCCTACAATGAGCAGTTCTTC. Its protein product is CASSQDLFVRSYNEQFF.

This clonotype was seen more than once but under ten times. This rearrangement joins TRBV7-9 to TRBJ2-7, with D possibly TRBD1 on 6 matching bases. CDR3 length: 15 amino acids. The germline V gene encodes CDR1 SEHNR and CDR2 FQNEAQ (reference sequence). Between the trimmed V and J ends, which lost 5 bases and 2 bases, there was a span of 16 bases. The CDR3 nucleotides read TGTGCCAGCAGCCCGGACAGTTGGGTCACCTACGAGCAGTACTTC. Translated, it gives CASSPDSWVTYEQYF.

The genes are TRBV11-1 and TRBJ2-1; D unresolved. The V gene lost 5 bases and the J gene lost 4 bases, with 27 bases spanning the gap. CDR1 is SGHAT and CDR2 is FQDESV in the germline V gene (reference sequence). This CDR3 comprises 19 residues. The CDR3 DNA follows: TGTGCCAGCAGCCCCCATCATCCCCCGGATCCGAAAGGTTACAATGAGCAGTTCTTC. It translates to CASSPHHPPDPKGYNEQFF.

This clonotype was seen only a few times. The V and J genes are TRBV7-2 and TRBJ2-3; D is undetermined. Trimming took 1 base from V and 5 from J, leaving 7 bases between them. From germline, CDR1 is SGHTA and CDR2 FQGNSA. The CDR3 runs 13 residues. CDR3 residues: CASSLEGEDTQYF. CDR3 nucleotide sequence: TGTGCCAGCAGCTTAGAAGGTGAAGATACGCAGTATTTT.

The sample holds a few counts of this clonotype. The rearrangement uses TRBV24-1 and TRBJ2-2, with a possible D match to TRBD1 (5 bases). Trimming shortened V by 1 base and J by 4 bases, and 12 bases separated the two germline ends. The CDR3 totals 16 residues. Looked up from germline, CDR1 is KGHDR and CDR2 is SFDVKD. The CDR3 sequence: CATSDFGQGPTGELFF. As DNA, the CDR3 is TGTGCCACCAGTGATTTCGGGCAGGGCCCCACCGGGGAGCTGTTTTTT.

This clonotype has a count of ten or more. The chain employs TRBV6-1 and TRBJ2-1; D is tentatively TRBD1 or TRBD2 (5 bases each). Trimming cost V 6 bases and J 8 bases, with 20 bases left between them. Looked up from germline, CDR1 is MNHNS and CDR2 is SASEGT. The CDR3 consists of 15 residues. The CDR3 DNA reads TGTGCCAGCAGAACCCCGAGACCCGGGACGGATGAGCAGTTCTTC. Translated, it gives CASRTPRPGTDEQFF.

This chain joins TRBV4-2 and TRBJ1-1, with D unresolved. Trimming pared 0 bases from V and 3 bases from J, leaving 8 bases between. Looked up from germline, CDR1 is LGHNA and CDR2 is YNFKEQ. The CDR3 sequence is 14 residues long. The CDR3 here is CASSQELVYTEAFF. CDR3 bases: TGTGCCAGCAGCCAAGAGTTGGTTTACACTGAAGCTTTCTTT.

This clonotype was found many times. The J gene is TRBJ2-5, the V gene TRBV20-1, with 9 positions matching TRBD1. Germline V gene sequence: CDR1 DFQATT, CDR2 SNEGSKA (reference sequence). CDR3 size: 16 residues. V was pared by 4 bases and J by 2 bases, with 11 bases of the junction left unmatched. CDR3 protein: CSANTHRGPYQETQYF. The DNA for the CDR3 is TGCAGTGCTAATACCCACAGGGGGCCATATCAAGAGACCCAGTACTTC.

In DNA, the CDR3 is TGTGCCAGCAGCTTAGCGGCGGTCGGCTACACCTTC. Residues: CASSLAAVGYTF. The rearrangement links TRBV5-5 to TRBJ1-2; D gene ambiguous. The CDR3 loop spans 12 amino acids. The V and J ends lost 2 bases and 8 bases respectively, with 10 bases between them. The germline V gene has CDR1 SGHKS and CDR2 YYEKEE (reference sequence).

This clonotype was seen repeatedly, ten times or more. The chain links TRBV20-1 to TRBJ2-1; D is unresolved. V dropped 1 base and J dropped 7 bases, with 5 bases sitting between them. This CDR3 region has 11 residues. Germline V gene data show CDR1 as DFQATT and CDR2 as SNEGSKA (reference sequence). The CDR3 bases are TGCAGTGCTAGAGGATTAAATGAGCAGTTCTTC. The encoded protein is CSARGLNEQFF.

There are a few counts of this clonotype. The V gene is TRBV28, the J gene TRBJ2-3, with 8 bases identical to TRBD2. With 7 bases clipped from V and 3 bases from J, the junction kept 6 bases outside the gene matches. The germline CDR1 and CDR2 sequences are MDHEN and SYDVKM. This CDR3 comprises 14 residues. Written as DNA, the CDR3 is TGTGCCAGCAAAGGACTAGCACCTACAGATACGCAGTATTTT. Translation gives CASKGLAPTDTQYF.

This clonotype has ten or more counts. The V and J genes are TRBV18 and TRBJ1-1; TRBD1 matches at 8 bases. This CDR3 region has 15 residues. Germline-derived CDR1 and CDR2 are KGHSH and LQKENI. After removal of 6 bases from V and 4 bases from J, the junction contained 10 bases not matched to a gene. CDR3 sequence reads: CASSLSQGASTEAFF. CDR3 sequence (DNA): TGTGCCAGCTCGCTATCTCAGGGGGCGTCCACTGAAGCTTTCTTT.

The chain links TRBV20-1 to TRBJ2-7; TRBD2 aligns across 11 bases. Trimming took 4 bases from V and 3 from J; bases not matched to a gene: 5. The CDR3 is 14 amino acids. Looked up from germline, CDR1 is DFQATT and CDR2 is SNEGSKA (reference sequence). The CDR3 bases are TGCAGTGCTACATCTAGCGGGAGGAACTACGAGCAGTACTTC. Its translation: CSATSSGRNYEQYF.

The chain combines TRBV5-1 with TRBJ1-4; D is unresolved. This CDR3 spans 13 amino acids. Germline CDR1 and CDR2: SGHRS and YFSETQ. Trimming removed 5 bases at V and 8 bases at J, with 13 bases between. CDR3 sequence reads: CASRFNPGEKLFF. CDR3 nucleotides: TGCGCCAGCAGATTCAATCCGGGCGAAAAACTGTTTTTT.

This clonotype has at least ten counts. The CDR3 nucleotides are TGCAGTGCTAGCGGGGGCGGGCGCACAGATACGCAGTATTTT. Translating it yields CSASGGGRTDTQYF. The chain couples TRBV20-1 to TRBJ2-3; D may match TRBD1 or TRBD2 (6 bases each). The CDR3 sequence is 14 residues long. The germline V gene encodes CDR1 DFQATT and CDR2 SNEGSKA (reference sequence). V lost 3 bases and J 1 base, leaving 11 bases between the germline ends.

This clonotype has a handful of counts. The V and J genes are TRBV7-2 and TRBJ2-3; 8 nucleotides line up with TRBD1. Germline loops: CDR1 SGHTA, CDR2 FQGNSA. V trimming: 4 bases; J trimming: 6 bases; junction bases outside the gene matches: 15. There are 17 residues in the CDR3. Here the CDR3 reads CASSSRQGRWSVDTQYF. The CDR3 DNA is TGTGCCAGCAGCTCGCGACAGGGGAGGTGGAGTGTTGATACGCAGTATTTT.

This clonotype was picked up a small number of times. The chain links TRBV29-1 to TRBJ2-7; D may correspond to TRBD1 or TRBD2 (6 bases each). The CDR3 covers 14 residues. V lost 6 bases and J 3 bases, leaving 18 bases between the germline ends. Germline-derived CDR1 and CDR2 are SQVTM and ANQGSEA. The CDR3 is CSVGTHGGGYEQYF. The CDR3 DNA sequence: TGCAGCGTGGGGACACACGGAGGGGGCTACGAGCAGTACTTC.

This chain joins TRBV20-1 and TRBJ1-2; D unresolved. Germline V gene lookup returns CDR1 DFQATT and CDR2 SNEGSKA (reference sequence). V was clipped by 7 bases and J by 3 bases, with 21 bases between them. The CDR3 is 15 amino acids. The CDR3 DNA is TGCAGTGGGCTACTTAGGGCCTTAGGTGACTATGGCTACACCTTC. This sequence encodes CSGLLRALGDYGYTF.

In this sample, this clonotype turned up many times. The chain recombines TRBV29-1 with TRBJ2-1, with D unclear. The CDR3 extends over 13 amino acids. The germline V gene has CDR1 SQVTM and CDR2 ANQGSEA. The ends were cut back, 3 bases at V and 3 bases at J, with 9 bases in the middle. The CDR3 DNA reads TGCAGCGTTGATTTTGGGAACTACAATGAGCAGTTCTTC. As protein: CSVDFGNYNEQFF.

This clonotype was seen a handful of times. The rearrangement links TRBV2 to TRBJ2-2; no clear D. The CDR3 has 15 amino acids. Germline-derived CDR1 and CDR2 are SNHLY and FYNNEI. V was cut by 9 bases and J by 4 bases, with 18 bases left in between. The CDR3 sequence is CASTSSFTVTGELFF. The CDR3 nucleotides read TGTGCCAGTACGTCTTCTTTCACTGTCACCGGGGAGCTGTTTTTT.

There are a few counts of this clonotype. The rearrangement links TRBV20-1 to TRBJ2-1; D is perhaps TRBD2 (6 bases). Between the trimmed V and J ends, which lost 1 base and 9 bases, there was a span of 16 bases. The CDR3 length is 14 residues. CDR1 is DFQATT, CDR2 SNEGSKA, per germline (reference sequence). The CDR3 sequence is CSARVAGSDGEQFF. In DNA form, the CDR3 reads TGCAGTGCTAGAGTGGCCGGGAGCGACGGTGAGCAGTTCTTC.

The CDR3 sequence: CASSLGPEAGEQFF. As DNA, the CDR3 is TGTGCCAGCAGCTTGGGGCCTGAGGCGGGCGAGCAGTTCTTC. The chain is built from TRBV5-4 and TRBJ2-1; perhaps TRBD2 as D (5 bases). Germline CDR1 SGHNT, CDR2 YYREEE (reference sequence). The CDR3 is made up of 14 amino acids. Trimming cost V 0 bases and J 10 bases, with 14 bases left between them.